This T cell receptor (beta chain) was obtained from a study of blood T cell repertoires in COVID-19. Study context: Sample material is recorded as cDNA or gDNA derived from T cells, B-cell-depleted T cells, or PBMCs.

Enrolled through a virtual design, the participants were between about 18 and 89 years of age and came from fewer than 30 US areas. Cohorts were based on clinical histories the participants reported. Authors' processing steps: Estimates of nucleated cell counts were drawn from the amplification of reference gene primers. Profiling relied on immunoSEQ multiplex PCR, and the TCRdb table lists in-frame clones only, not all of them. The DNA was the basis for D and trimming; V, J and clone size are from that table. Counted here are fewer than 500,000 clones, 85% to 90% occurring once; the ten biggest clones make up around 0.91%. The sample consisted of PBMCs or T cells enriched from blood (not recorded which). The receptor comes from a woman aged 30 to 39 with acute COVID-19.

CDR3 nucleotides: TGCGCCAGCAGCCCCCCGACGGGAGGACGGATGAACACTGAAGCTTTCTTT. This gives the protein CASSPPTGGRMNTEAFF. The V call is TRBV5-1, the J call TRBJ1-1; D call uncertain. Germline loops: CDR1 SGHRS, CDR2 YFSETQ. With 4 bases removed from V and 0 bases from J, the gap between germline ends came to 19 bases. CDR3 length: 17 amino acids.